Listed below are T cell receptor beta chains from one sample, sequenced in a study of beta chain features in type 1 diabetes. Here immunoSEQ multiplex PCR was the method, and the copy in TCRdb shows in-frame clones only, minus some. Of about 160,000 clones detected, 7.5% to 9.5% appear once; the ten largest clones hold over 0.45%. Sequencing input: central memory CD4+ T cells from blood. These receptor sequences come from a woman younger than 30 with type 1 diabetes. Each CDR3 is given with its conserved first and last residue. The D gene is left open where the match is weak. A clone size is listed for some rows: how often the clone was seen (once, few, many), or a class if it is expanded.

abundance	v_gene	d_gene	j_gene	CDR3aa	CDR3nt
few	TRBV29-1	-	TRBJ2-1	CSVGTRAYNEQFF	TGCAGCGTTGGGACCAGGGCCTACAATGAGCAGTTCTTC
few	TRBV18	TRBD1	TRBJ2-5	CASQQGEETQYF	TGTGCCAGCCAACAGGGGGAAGAGACCCAGTACTTC
many	TRBV14	TRBD1	TRBJ1-2	CASSQDLGGTGTF	TGTGCCAGCAGCCAAGATCTAGGGGGGACAGGGACCTTC
-	TRBV6-5	-	TRBJ1-1	CASTKTFEAFF	TGTGCCAGCACAAAGACTTTTGAAGCTTTCTTT
-	TRBV19	TRBD1	TRBJ2-7	CASSTGTGWSYEQYF	TGTGCCAGTAGTACCGGGACAGGGTGGTCCTACGAGCAGTACTTC
few	TRBV28	TRBD2	TRBJ2-7	CASRPGGDSSYEQYF	TGTGCCAGCAGACCTGGGGGGGATAGCTCCTACGAGCAGTACTTC
-	TRBV18	TRBD1	TRBJ1-1	CASSFGTDNTEAFF	TGTGCCAGCTCATTCGGGACAGATAACACTGAAGCTTTCTTT
-	TRBV5-1	-	TRBJ2-1	CASSFGGRDNEQFF	TGCGCCAGCAGCTTCGGTGGGCGGGACAATGAGCAGTTCTTC
-	TRBV6-4	TRBD1	TRBJ2-1	CASSEGDRGYNEQFF	TGTGCCAGCAGTGAGGGGGACAGGGGCTACAATGAGCAGTTCTTC
-	TRBV4-3	-	TRBJ2-3	CASSQDRAGDTQYF	TGCGCCAGCAGCCAAGATCGGGCGGGAGATACGCAGTATTTT
few	TRBV6-5	-	TRBJ2-5	CASIGPGVETQYF	TGTGCCAGCATTGGACCCGGGGTAGAGACCCAGTACTTC
few	TRBV4-3	-	TRBJ2-7	CASSQDHKGGSYEQYF	TGCGCCAGCAGCCAAGATCACAAGGGAGGCTCCTACGAGCAGTACTTC
few	TRBV5-1	-	TRBJ2-7	CASSRGARDEQYF	TGCGCCAGCAGCCGGGGGGCAAGGGACGAGCAGTACTTC
-	TRBV5-6	-	TRBJ2-3	CASSFYEAQYF	TGTGCCAGCAGCTTTTACGAGGCGCAGTATTTT
-	TRBV4-2	-	TRBJ2-3	CASSQVAPDTQYF	TGTGCCAGCAGCCAAGTAGCGCCAGATACGCAGTATTTT
-	TRBV6-5	-	TRBJ2-7	CASRRKREQYF	TGTGCCAGCAGGCGAAAGAGGGAGCAGTACTTC
few	TRBV28	-	TRBJ2-4	CASSLLGAGKNIQYF	TGTGCCAGCAGTTTATTGGGGGCGGGCAAAAACATTCAGTACTTC
few	TRBV2	TRBD2	TRBJ2-1	CASSESGRPYNEQFF	TGTGCCAGCAGTGAAAGCGGGAGACCTTACAATGAGCAGTTCTTC
-	TRBV11-3	TRBD2	TRBJ2-2	CASSPGTSITGELFF	TGTGCCAGCAGCCCCGGGACTAGCATCACCGGGGAGCTGTTTTTT
-	TRBV7-3	TRBD2	TRBJ2-7	CASSLGGGPSEQYF	TGTGCCAGCAGCTTAGGGGGAGGGCCGAGCGAGCAGTACTTC
-	TRBV5-6	-	TRBJ2-1	CASRVLSNEQFF	TGTGCCAGCAGGGTCCTTAGCAATGAGCAGTTCTTC
few	TRBV11-2	-	TRBJ2-5	CASSRGTGQETQYF	TGTGCCAGCAGCCGGGGGACGGGTCAAGAGACCCAGTACTTC
few	TRBV28	-	TRBJ2-7	CASSPTWEQYF	TGTGCCAGCAGTCCTACCTGGGAGCAGTACTTC
-	TRBV6-6	-	TRBJ1-5	CASSSWQGSNQPQHF	TGTGCCAGCAGTTCTTGGCAGGGGAGCAATCAGCCCCAGCATTTT
few	TRBV7-2	TRBD1	TRBJ1-6	CASSFVTGLDSPLHF	TGTGCCAGCAGCTTCGTGACAGGGTTGGATTCACCCCTCCACTTT
-	TRBV15	TRBD1	TRBJ1-2	CATSRVGTGGNGYTF	TGTGCCACCAGCAGGGTGGGGACAGGGGGCAATGGCTACACCTTC
-	TRBV27	-	TRBJ2-1	CASSLSSGVGYNEQFF	TGTGCCAGCAGTTTAAGTTCGGGAGTCGGATACAATGAGCAGTTCTTC
-	TRBV15	-	TRBJ2-3	CATSRELVSTDTQYF	TGTGCCACCAGCAGAGAACTAGTTAGCACAGATACGCAGTATTTT
few	TRBV4-3	TRBD1	TRBJ1-2	CASSQYVRGRRLDYGYTF	TGCGCCAGCAGCCAATATGTCAGGGGGCGCAGATTGGACTATGGCTACACCTTC
few	TRBV5-6	-	TRBJ1-4	CASSLMGAGEKLFF	TGTGCCAGCAGCTTGATGGGGGCAGGAGAAAAACTGTTTTTT
few	TRBV7-2	-	TRBJ2-7	CASSSLTSYEQYF	TGTGCCAGCAGCTCACTCACGAGCTACGAGCAGTACTTC
few	TRBV7-2	TRBD2	TRBJ2-3	CASSPLAERTDTQYF	TGCGCCAGCAGCCCGCTAGCGGAGCGCACAGATACGCAGTATTTT
few	TRBV11-2	-	TRBJ1-6	CASSTNPGVNSPLHF	TGTGCCAGCAGCACGAACCCAGGGGTCAATTCACCCCTCCACTTT
few	TRBV15	-	TRBJ2-5	CATSRDPQAPETQYF	TGTGCCACCAGCAGAGATCCGCAGGCTCCAGAGACCCAGTACTTC
few	TRBV27	-	TRBJ2-6	CASSLMGFGANVLTF	TGTGCCAGCAGTTTAATGGGCTTTGGGGCCAACGTCCTGACTTTC
-	TRBV5-4	TRBD1	TRBJ2-5	CASSLGQGSIETQYF	TGTGCCAGCAGCTTGGGACAGGGATCAATAGAGACCCAGTACTTC
-	TRBV6-1	-	TRBJ1-1	CASTGGGTEAFF	TGTGCCAGCACGGGGGGCGGCACTGAAGCTTTCTTT
-	TRBV29-1	TRBD2	TRBJ2-2	CSVSGTRGRDTGELFF	TGCAGCGTCTCTGGGACTAGGGGAAGGGACACCGGGGAGCTGTTTTTT
-	TRBV28	TRBD1	TRBJ1-5	CASSSGTGHQPQHF	TGTGCCAGCAGTAGCGGGACAGGGCATCAGCCCCAGCATTTT
-	TRBV11-2	TRBD1	TRBJ2-7	CASSLGGQTSYEQYF	TGTGCCAGCAGCTTAGGGGGACAGACCTCCTACGAGCAGTACTTC
-	TRBV10-3	-	TRBJ2-3	CAISAAGFSQIDTQYF	TGTGCCATCAGTGCCGCGGGGTTTAGTCAGATCGATACGCAGTATTTT
few	TRBV13	TRBD1	TRBJ2-2	CASSFTGVHTGELFF	TGTGCCAGCAGCTTCACAGGGGTTCACACCGGGGAGCTGTTTTTT
-	TRBV6-5	-	TRBJ1-4	CASSYSGTNHEKLFF	TGTGCCAGCAGTTACTCAGGGACAAACCATGAAAAACTGTTTTTT
-	TRBV7-2	-	TRBJ2-7	CASSLGGSVINYEQYF	TGTGCCAGCAGCTTAGGAGGTAGCGTGATTAACTACGAGCAGTACTTC
-	TRBV29-1	-	TRBJ1-5	CSVVSGSSQPQHF	TGCAGCGTTGTCTCGGGGAGCAGTCAGCCCCAGCATTTT
few	TRBV7-9	-	TRBJ2-1	CASSLEELPHNEQFF	TGTGCCAGCAGCTTAGAGGAGCTCCCTCACAATGAGCAGTTCTTC
few	TRBV27	-	TRBJ2-2	CATLPGQHTGELFF	TGTGCCACCCTCCCCGGACAGCACACCGGGGAGCTGTTTTTT
-	TRBV15	TRBD1	TRBJ1-4	CATSRYGQGALFF	TGTGCCACCAGCAGATATGGACAGGGTGCGCTGTTTTTT